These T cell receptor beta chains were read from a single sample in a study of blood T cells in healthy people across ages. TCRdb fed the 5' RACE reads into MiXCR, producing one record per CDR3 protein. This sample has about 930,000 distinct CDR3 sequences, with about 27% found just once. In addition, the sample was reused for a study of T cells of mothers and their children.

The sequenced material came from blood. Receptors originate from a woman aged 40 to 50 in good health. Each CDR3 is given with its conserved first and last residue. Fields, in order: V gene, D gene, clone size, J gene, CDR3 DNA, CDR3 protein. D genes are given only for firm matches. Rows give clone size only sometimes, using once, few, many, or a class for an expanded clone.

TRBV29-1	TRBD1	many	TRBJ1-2	TGCAGCACCCCGACAGGGTATGGCTACACCTTC	CSTPTGYGYTF
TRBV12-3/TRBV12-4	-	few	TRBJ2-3	TGTGCCAGCAGGTTGTCTCGGGCCCCAGATACGCAGTATTTT	CASRLSRAPDTQYF
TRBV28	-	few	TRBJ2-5	TGTGCCAGCAGTTCCCACCCGGGGGCGAAGGAGACCCAGTACTTC	CASSSHPGAKETQYF
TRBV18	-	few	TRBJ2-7	TGTGCCAGCTCACCACCGGGGGGGCGAACCCACGAGCAGTACTTC	CASSPPGGRTHEQYF
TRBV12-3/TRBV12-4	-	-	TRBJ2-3	TGTGCCAGCAGTTGGTTGAGAGCAGATGTGGAGTATTTT	CASSWLRADVEYF
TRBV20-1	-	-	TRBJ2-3	TGCAGTGCCATACAGGGATCTAGCACAGATACGCAGTATTTT	CSAIQGSSTDTQYF
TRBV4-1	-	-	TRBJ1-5	TGCGCCAGCAGCCAAGAGGGAGGGAGTCAGCCCCCGCATTTT	CASSQEGGSQPPHF
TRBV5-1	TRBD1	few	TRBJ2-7	TGCGCCAGCTCCCGGGGACAGGGGCTCAACGAGCAGTACTTC	CASSRGQGLNEQYF
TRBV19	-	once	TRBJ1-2	TGTGCCAGTAGTACAGCGGGCAGCTATGGCTACACCTTC	CASSTAGSYGYTF
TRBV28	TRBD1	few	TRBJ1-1	TGTGCCAGCAGTTTATGGGAAGGGGACAGGCAAGCTTTCTTT	CASSLWEGDRQAFF
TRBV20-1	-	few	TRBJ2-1	TGCAGTGCCCCCACCGCTAGCTTCCGACAGTTCTTC	CSAPTASFRQFF
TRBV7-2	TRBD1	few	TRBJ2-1	TGTGCCAGCAGCTTGGGGACAGGGGGCTACTACAATGAGCAGTTCTTC	CASSLGTGGYYNEQFF
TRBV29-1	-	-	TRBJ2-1	TGCAGCGTTTTGGGGTTTACTGAGCAGTTCTTC	CSVLGFTEQFF
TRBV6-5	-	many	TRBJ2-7	TGTGCCAGCAGTTACTCGGTGGGGGAGTCCTACGAGCAGTACTTC	CASSYSVGESYEQYF
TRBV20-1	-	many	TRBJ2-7	TGCAGTGCTAGAGGATCGGGTCCCCCCTACGAGCAGTACTTC	CSARGSGPPYEQYF
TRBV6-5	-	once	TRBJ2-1	TGTGCCAGCAGTACTCCGGGATTGGGGCAGTTCTTC	CASSTPGLGQFF
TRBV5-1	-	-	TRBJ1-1	TGCGCCAGCAGCGGGGGAACAGGGTACACTGAAGCTTTCTTT	CASSGGTGYTEAFF
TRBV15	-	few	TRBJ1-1	TGTGCCACCAGCAGAGATCCGGGAGAGGAGGCTTTCTTT	CATSRDPGEEAFF
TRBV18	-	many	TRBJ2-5	TGTGCCAGCAGCCCAGCTGAGACCCAGTACTTC	CASSPAETQYF
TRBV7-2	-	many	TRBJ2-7	TGTGCCAGCAGCTCCAACATCGGTTACGAGCAGTACTTC	CASSSNIGYEQYF
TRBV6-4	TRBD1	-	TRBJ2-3	TGTGTCAGCAGCGAACAGGGGGAAGCAGATACGCAGTATTTT	CVSSEQGEADTQYF
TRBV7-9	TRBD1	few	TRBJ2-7	TGTGCCAGCAGCCGAGGGGACAGTGCCTCCGGGGAGCAGTACTTC	CASSRGDSASGEQYF
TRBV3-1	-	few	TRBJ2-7	TGTGCCAGCAGCCAGGGGACGCCCTACGAGCAGTACTTC	CASSQGTPYEQYF
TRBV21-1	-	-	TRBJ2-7	TGTGCCAGCAGCAAAGTTGGGCCTAGCGGGGGTCTCGTTTACGAGCAGTACTTC	CASSKVGPSGGLVYEQYF
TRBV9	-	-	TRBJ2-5	TGTGCCTGCAGCGTAGCTTTGGATCAAGAGACCCAGTACTTC	CACSVALDQETQYF
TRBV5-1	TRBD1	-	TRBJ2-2	TGCGCCAGCAGCCGGGACAGCCAGAACACCGGGGAGCTGTTTTTT	CASSRDSQNTGELFF
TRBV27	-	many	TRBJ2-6	TGTGCCAGCAGTCCCCACAGTTCTGGGGCCAACGTCCTGACTTTC	CASSPHSSGANVLTF
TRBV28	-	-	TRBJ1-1	TGTGCCGGCCTCCCGGGGGCCGTATGGACTGAAGCTTTCTTT	CAGLPGAVWTEAFF
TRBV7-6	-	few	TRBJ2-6	TGTGCCAGCAGCGTCTTAGCCTCTGGGGCCAACGTCCTGACTTTC	CASSVLASGANVLTF
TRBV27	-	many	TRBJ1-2	TGTGCCAGCAGTTTATACCCGGGGGTTTCATATGGCTACACCTTC	CASSLYPGVSYGYTF
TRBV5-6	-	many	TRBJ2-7	TGTGCCAGCAGCAGGGGAACCGAGTACGAGCAGTACTTC	CASSRGTEYEQYF